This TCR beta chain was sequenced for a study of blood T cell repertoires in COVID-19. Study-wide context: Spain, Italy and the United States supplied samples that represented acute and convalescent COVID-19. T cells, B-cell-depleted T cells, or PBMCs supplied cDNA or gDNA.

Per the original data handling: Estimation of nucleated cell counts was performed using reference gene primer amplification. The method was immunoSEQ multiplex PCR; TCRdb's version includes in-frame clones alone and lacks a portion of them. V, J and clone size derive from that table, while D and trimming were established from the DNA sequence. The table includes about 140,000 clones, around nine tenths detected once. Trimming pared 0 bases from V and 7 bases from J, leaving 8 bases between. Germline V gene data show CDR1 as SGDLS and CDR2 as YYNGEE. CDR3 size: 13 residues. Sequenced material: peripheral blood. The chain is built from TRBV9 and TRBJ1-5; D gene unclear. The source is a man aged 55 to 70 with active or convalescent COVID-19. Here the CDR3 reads CASSVGSGQPQHF. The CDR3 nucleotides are TGTGCCAGCAGCGTAGGGTCGGGGCAGCCCCAGCATTTT.